This is a list of T cell receptor beta chains from one sample in a study of CD8+CD57+ T cells in acquired aplastic anemia. Using its own MiXCR run on the reads, TCRdb lists one record per CDR3 protein. The sample has 400,000 to 450,000 distinct CDR3 sequences, 55% to 75% seen once; the top ten hold more than 3.5%. Sequenced input: sorted CD4+, CD8+, or CD8+CD57+ T cells (not recorded which) from PBMCs. The receptors stem from a human donor in good health, serving as a control. Both conserved end residues are part of each CDR3. The D gene is left open where the match is weak. Only part of the rows carry a size: once, few, many, or a class if the clone is expanded.

.	few	TRBV5-5	TRBJ1-3	TGTGCCAGCAGCCATCCCGGCTCTGGAAACACCATATATTTT	CASSHPGSGNTIYF
.	many	TRBV14	TRBJ1-1	TGTGCCAGCAGCCAAGTGAAGGGGACTGAAGCTTTCTTT	CASSQVKGTEAFF
TRBD2	.	TRBV7-8	TRBJ2-5	TGTGCCAGCACCTGGCGCGGGGGAGGGAGCCAGCACTTC	CASTWRGGGSQHF
TRBD1	few	TRBV6-1	TRBJ2-7	TGTGCCAGCAGTGAAGCTGAGGACAGGGGGCCTATCTACGAGCAGTACTTC	CASSEAEDRGPIYEQYF
.	.	TRBV7-2	TRBJ1-2	TGTGCCAGCAGTCGACAGAGCTCCTACGAGCAGTACTTCTACACCTTC	CASSRQSSYEQYFYTF
.	.	TRBV11-2	TRBJ2-2	TGTGCCAGCAGCTATGGGGGCAGGGCGGCCGCCGGGGAGCTGTTTTTT	CASSYGGRAAAGELFF
.	.	TRBV12-3/TRBV12-4	TRBJ2-5	TGTGCCAGCCTTCGGCCATACCTCAGGGTTGGGGAGACCCAGTACTTC	CASLRPYLRVGETQYF
.	.	TRBV29-1	TRBJ1-1	TGCAGCGTTGAAGATACGCCGAACACTGAAGCTTTCTTT	CSVEDTPNTEAFF
.	.	TRBV25-1	TRBJ2-7	TGTGCCGGCCTAGAGAGGGGGTTCGAGCAGTACTTC	CAGLERGFEQYF
TRBD2	.	TRBV19	TRBJ2-7	TGTGCCAGTAGTATAACGAGCGGGAGGTACGAGCAGTACTTC	CASSITSGRYEQYF
TRBD2	few	TRBV24-1	TRBJ2-3	TGTGCCACCAGTGATCCGACCTTTCAAAGGGAGGGAGCAGATACGCAGTATTTT	CATSDPTFQREGADTQYF
.	.	TRBV20-1	TRBJ1-2	TGCAGTGCTAGAAGTCCTAGCGGCGACAATGGCTACACCTTC	CSARSPSGDNGYTF
.	.	TRBV5-1	TRBJ1-2	TGCGCCAGCAGCCGGGAGGAGAGGGCCGATACTCGTGGCTACACCTTC	CASSREERADTRGYTF
.	.	TRBV19	TRBJ1-1	TGTGCCAGTAGCATCCAGCGGGGGACCGGTGAGGCTTTCTTT	CASSIQRGTGEAFF
TRBD1	many	TRBV14	TRBJ2-5	TGTGCCAGCAGCCAGCAGACAGGGAACCAAGAGACCCAGTACTTC	CASSQQTGNQETQYF
.	.	TRBV7-9	TRBJ2-5	TGTGCCAGCAGCAGAGATGTTACAGCCCGCGGGACCACCTACTTC	CASSRDVTARGTTYF
TRBD2	.	TRBV4-2	TRBJ2-1	TGTGCCAGCAGCCAAGGGGGGGGAGGGAGCTCCTACAATGAGCAGTTCTTC	CASSQGGGGSSYNEQFF
TRBD2	.	TRBV14	TRBJ2-1	TGTGCCAGCAGCCTAGGACGGGGGGGTGTGCTGGACTTC	CASSLGRGGVLDF
.	.	TRBV7-2	TRBJ1-2	TGTGCCAGCAGCGTAACGGCAGTTCGATATATTGGCTACACCTTC	CASSVTAVRYIGYTF
.	many	TRBV7-8	TRBJ2-1	TGTGCCAGCAGCTTAAGGCCCGGGAAATACAATGAGCAGTTCTTC	CASSLRPGKYNEQFF
.	.	TRBV20-1	TRBJ1-2	TGCAGTGCTAGGAAAGCACAGGGAGACTATGGCTACACCTTC	CSARKAQGDYGYTF
.	.	TRBV6-5	TRBJ1-4	TGTGCCTCTAAGGTACGGGGGTGGACTAATGAAAAACTGTTTTTT	CASKVRGWTNEKLFF
.	.	TRBV25-1	TRBJ2-5	TGTGCCAGCAGTGAAAGAAGCGGGACATTCCAAGAGACCCAGTACTTC	CASSERSGTFQETQYF
TRBD1	.	TRBV24-1	TRBJ1-5	TGTGCCACCAGTGAATCTTCAGGACAGGGGATGTATAGCAATCAGCCCCAGCATTTT	CATSESSGQGMYSNQPQHF
TRBD1	.	TRBV20-1	TRBJ1-2	TGCAGTGCTACCGACAGGGGGAACGGCTACACCTTC	CSATDRGNGYTF
.	.	TRBV12-3/TRBV12-4	TRBJ2-1	TGTGCCAGCAGCCCCGAACTGGCATCCTCAAATGAGCAGTTCTTC	CASSPELASSNEQFF
TRBD1	many	TRBV5-8	TRBJ1-5	TGTGCCAGCAGCTCGGGACAGGGGGCATGTCTGGTTCAGCCCCAGCATTTT	CASSSGQGACLVQPQHF
.	.	TRBV7-2	TRBJ1-2	TGTGCCAGCAGCCGTCCTTGGAACTATGGCTACACCTTC	CASSRPWNYGYTF
.	.	TRBV7-2	TRBJ1-5	TGTGCCAGCAGCGCACTCCCGGAGGCTGGGGGCTACACCCCCCAGCATTTT	CASSALPEAGGYTPQHF
TRBD1	.	TRBV7-2	TRBJ2-7	TGTGCCAGCAGCGTCTCCGGAACAGGGGTATACGAGCAGTACTTC	CASSVSGTGVYEQYF
TRBD1	many	TRBV7-6	TRBJ1-6	TGTGCCAGCAGCCCCGGACAGGGGAGCGACTCACCCCTCCACTTT	CASSPGQGSDSPLHF
.	many	TRBV6-6	TRBJ2-7	TGTGCCACTCGTGATGAGGCTAATCTTTACGAGCAGTACTTC	CATRDEANLYEQYF
TRBD2	many	TRBV29-1	TRBJ2-7	TGCAGCGCCCGGGGTAGCGGGGGGGGCACCTACGAGCAGTACTTC	CSARGSGGGTYEQYF
.	.	TRBV7-2	TRBJ2-2	TGTGCCAGCTCCCTCGGGATACAAGGCTATGGCTACCCCTTTTTT	CASSLGIQGYGYPFF
TRBD1	.	TRBV15	TRBJ2-1	TGTGCCACAGGGGGCCACAATGAGCAGTTCTTC	CATGGHNEQFF
TRBD1	many	TRBV2	TRBJ2-5	TGTGCCACCACAGGGGATTCAGAGACCCAGTACTTC	CATTGDSETQYF
.	.	TRBV5-1	TRBJ1-5	TGTGCCACCAGCATAGGTCCAGGCCCGAACACGCAAGCGCATTTT	CATSIGPGPNTQAHF
.	.	TRBV11-2	TRBJ2-7	TGTGCCAGCAGCTTAGGTGGACAAGGGGCCCAGCGGCAGTACTTC	CASSLGGQGAQRQYF
.	once	TRBV7-3	TRBJ2-7	TGTGCCAGCAGCTTAGTAAGGGCAATCAGCGAGAGGAACTTC	CASSLVRAISERNF
.	.	TRBV20-1	TRBJ1-6	TGCAGTGCTACCACAGACGCCCAGAACTTGGGATCACCCCTCCACTTT	CSATTDAQNLGSPLHF
.	.	TRBV9	TRBJ2-3	TGTGCCAGCAGCGTGGGGGGATTCACAGATACGCAGTATTTT	CASSVGGFTDTQYF
.	.	TRBV2	TRBJ2-3	TGTGCCAGCAGGCAGGGCGCAGATACGCAGTATTTT	CASRQGADTQYF
.	.	TRBV2	TRBJ1-2	TGTGCCAGCAGGCTCGGAGGTATCTATGGCGAAACCTTC	CASRLGGIYGETF
TRBD1	once	TRBV20-1	TRBJ1-1	TGCAGCGCCATGACGCGGGACAGCGACGCTTTCTTT	CSAMTRDSDAFF
.	.	TRBV20-1	TRBJ1-2	TGCAGTGCCATTGTTGGGAGTGGCTACACCTTC	CSAIVGSGYTF
TRBD1	many	TRBV10-1	TRBJ1-2	TGCGCCAGCAGTGGTGACAGGGGGGCTGGCTACACCTTC	CASSGDRGAGYTF
.	.	TRBV5-1	TRBJ2-2	TGCGCCAGCGTAAATGCGAACACCGGGGAGCTGTTTTTT	CASVNANTGELFF
.	.	TRBV5-1	TRBJ2-3	TGCGCCAGCAGCCTCGGGGCTGTCGAAACTACGCAGTATTTT	CASSLGAVETTQYF